These T cell receptor beta chains were read from a single sample in a study of cytomegalovirus exposure and HLA in healthy donors. This table comes from immunoSEQ multiplex PCR, and its TCRdb copy is limited to in-frame clones, with some not included. The sample includes fewer than 150,000 clones, about 82% of them seen just once. Sequencing was done on a sample of PBMCs. All receptors derive from a man between 25 and 39 years old in good health and CMV-seronegative. The CDR3 runs from the conserved cysteine through the conserved F or W. Fields, in order: V gene, clone size, J gene, D gene, CDR3 protein, CDR3 DNA. The D gene is left open where the match is weak. Size tells how often a clone was seen (once, few, many) or the class of an expanded clone, and some rows leave it out.

TRBV9	once	TRBJ2-3	TRBD1	CASSARPGQLSTDTQYF	TGTGCCAGCAGCGCTCGCCCGGGACAGCTGAGCACAGATACGCAGTATTTT
TRBV6-4	.	TRBJ2-5	.	CASSESGRGSQETQYF	TGTGCCAGCAGTGAATCGGGTCGGGGGTCCCAAGAGACCCAGTACTTC
TRBV28	.	TRBJ2-7	TRBD2	CAIKGLADAQGYF	TGTGCCATCAAAGGACTAGCGGATGCCCAGGGGTACTTC
TRBV29-1	.	TRBJ2-3	.	CSAGGTSTDTQYF	TGCAGCGCGGGCGGGACTAGCACAGATACGCAGTATTTT
TRBV7-9	.	TRBJ2-7	TRBD1	CASSLDRGTGYEQYF	TGTGCCAGCAGCTTAGATCGGGGGACAGGGTACGAGCAGTACTTC
TRBV9	.	TRBJ2-3	.	CASSVESADTQYF	TGTGCCAGCAGCGTAGAGAGTGCAGATACGCAGTATTTT
TRBV27	.	TRBJ2-1	TRBD2	CASSYLAGGDNEQFF	TGTGCCAGCAGTTACCTAGCGGGAGGCGACAATGAGCAGTTCTTC
TRBV6-5	few	TRBJ1-6	.	CASSYSGQGNSPLHF	TGTGCCAGCAGTTACTCAGGGCAGGGAAATTCACCCCTCCACTTT
TRBV2	.	TRBJ2-1	TRBD1	CASSRDRGSYNEQFF	TGTGCCAGCAGCCGGGACAGGGGTTCCTACAATGAGCAGTTCTTC
TRBV6-1	few	TRBJ1-5	TRBD1	CASSSGTENQPQHF	TGTGCCAGCAGCTCCGGGACAGAGAATCAGCCCCAGCATTTT
TRBV2	.	TRBJ2-6	.	CARSDTRSGANVLTF	TGTGCCAGGTCAGACACGCGCTCTGGGGCCAACGTCCTGACTTTC
TRBV7-9	.	TRBJ1-3	.	CASSFNRAGNTIYF	TGTGCCAGCAGCTTCAACAGGGCTGGAAACACCATATATTTT